This is a list of T cell receptor beta chains from one sample in a study of OX40 agonist ivuxolimab in advanced cancers. Assay: immunoSEQ multiplex PCR; the TCRdb copy retains only in-frame clones and omits some. The sample lists some 20,000 clones, around nine tenths occurring once. The sample was CD4+ or CD8+ T cells sorted from blood, taken in a trial of the OX40 agonist ivuxolimab. These receptors were collected from an adult with an advanced solid tumor such as melanoma, head and neck, liver or kidney cancer. Each CDR3 is given with its conserved first and last residue. D genes are given only for firm matches. Clone size appears in some rows only: once, few, many, or a class for an expanded clone.

TRBV6-4	-	TRBD1	TRBJ2-1	TGTGCCAGCAGTAAAGGGACAGACAATGAGCAGTTCTTC	CASSKGTDNEQFF
TRBV5-6	once	-	TRBJ2-1	TGTGCCAGCAGCTTTTCACGGGAGCAGTTCTTC	CASSFSREQFF
TRBV10-2	-	-	TRBJ1-5	TGCGCCAGCAATGAAGAGGGTTTTAGCAATCAGCCCCAGCATTTT	CASNEEGFSNQPQHF
TRBV9	-	-	TRBJ2-5	TGTGCCAGCAGCTCAGACCAAGAGACCCAGTACTTC	CASSSDQETQYF
TRBV19	few	-	TRBJ2-2	TGTGCCAGTAGTATAGATTTGGCCCCGGCGAGGGAGCTGTTTTTT	CASSIDLAPARELFF
TRBV5-5	-	-	TRBJ1-1	TGTGCCAGCACCTCCGGGACCTCGAACACTGAAGCTTTCTTT	CASTSGTSNTEAFF
TRBV9	-	TRBD2	TRBJ2-7	TGTGCCAGCAGCGTAGGGACTAGCGGGGTTACCTACGAGCAGTACTTC	CASSVGTSGVTYEQYF
TRBV11-1	-	TRBD1	TRBJ2-5	TGTGCCAGCAGCTTTATCGGGACAGCATTAACCCAGTACTTC	CASSFIGTALTQYF
TRBV19	-	TRBD1	TRBJ1-1	TGTGCCAGTACTAGGGACAGGGAATTAAACACTGAAGCTTTCTTT	CASTRDRELNTEAFF
TRBV28	few	-	TRBJ2-3	TGTGCCAGCAGATCGGACGGGACTAGCACAGATACGCAGTATTTT	CASRSDGTSTDTQYF
TRBV4-1	-	-	TRBJ2-3	TGCGCCAGCAGCCGGACGGGCGCAGATACGCAGTATTTT	CASSRTGADTQYF
TRBV27	once	-	TRBJ2-1	TGTGCCAGCAGTTTAGTCCCCCGCGGGTACTACAATGAGCAGTTCTTC	CASSLVPRGYYNEQFF
TRBV6-1	once	-	TRBJ1-5	TGTGCCAGCAGCGGTTACAGCTATAGCAATCAGCCCCAGCATTTT	CASSGYSYSNQPQHF
TRBV6-5	-	-	TRBJ1-1	TGTGCCAGCAGTTCCCGCCCGGTTGGGAACACTGAAGCTTTCTTT	CASSSRPVGNTEAFF
TRBV19	-	TRBD1	TRBJ1-1	TGTGCCAGTAGTATACCCCAAGGACAGGCGAACACTGAAGCTTTCTTT	CASSIPQGQANTEAFF
TRBV6-1	-	TRBD2	TRBJ2-5	TGTGCCAGCAGTGAACTAGCGGGAGACCAAGAGACCCAGTACTTC	CASSELAGDQETQYF
TRBV4-1	-	-	TRBJ2-1	TGCGCCAGCAGCCAAGAGGGGGCCAATGAGCAGTTCTTC	CASSQEGANEQFF
TRBV27	-	TRBD1	TRBJ2-7	TGTGCCAGCATCGACAGGGCGGAGAGCCCCTACTACGAGCAGTACTTC	CASIDRAESPYYEQYF
TRBV9	-	-	TRBJ2-7	TGTGCCAGCAGCGGACAGAGTTACGAGCAGTACTTC	CASSGQSYEQYF
TRBV6-5	few	TRBD1	TRBJ2-5	TGTGCCAGCAGTGAAGACAGGGATCAAGAGACCCAGTACTTC	CASSEDRDQETQYF
TRBV4-1	-	-	TRBJ2-7	TGCGCCAGCAGCCCCCTTATTGTCGACGAGCAGTACTTC	CASSPLIVDEQYF
TRBV30	once	TRBD1	TRBJ2-7	TGTGCCTGGAACAGGGGGGTCTCCTACGAGCAGTACTTC	CAWNRGVSYEQYF
TRBV29-1	medium-sized	TRBD2	TRBJ2-1	TGCAGCGCCCAGGGTCTTACCGGGACTAGCGGGAGAAGCTCCTACAATGAGCAGTTCTTC	CSAQGLTGTSGRSSYNEQFF
TRBV9	-	TRBD2	TRBJ2-1	TGTGCCAGCACAAGTGGACTAGCGGGAGACTACAATGAGCAGTTCTTC	CASTSGLAGDYNEQFF
TRBV7-9	-	-	TRBJ2-7	TGTGCCAGCAGCGGCCAGGAGGACTCCTACGAGCAGTACTTC	CASSGQEDSYEQYF
TRBV5-6	-	TRBD1	TRBJ2-1	TGTGCCAGCAGCACAGGGGGGCCCTACAATGAGCAGTTCTTC	CASSTGGPYNEQFF
TRBV5-6	-	TRBD2	TRBJ2-1	TGTGCCAGCAGCTACCGACTAGCGGGAGGGGGTAATGAGCAGTTCTTC	CASSYRLAGGGNEQFF
TRBV25-1	-	-	TRBJ2-7	TGTGCCAGCAGTGAATCATTATACGAGCAGTACTTC	CASSESLYEQYF
TRBV27	-	-	TRBJ2-3	TGTGCCAGCAGCCTGATCACAGATACGCAGTATTTT	CASSLITDTQYF
TRBV20-1	-	-	TRBJ2-1	TGCAGTGCTAGCCTCGACAATGAGCAGTTCTTC	CSASLDNEQFF
TRBV9	-	TRBD2	TRBJ2-3	TGTGCCAGCAGCGTTGGCGGGAGTAGTTGGACAGATACGCAGTATTTT	CASSVGGSSWTDTQYF
TRBV27	-	-	TRBJ2-1	TGTGCCAGCAGTTTAGAGGGGGGATATAGCGATGAGCAGTTCTTC	CASSLEGGYSDEQFF